This entry lists 16 T cell receptor beta chains sequenced from one sample in a study of graft-versus-host responses after intestinal transplantation. Their cognate antigens are unknown. Produced via immunoSEQ multiplex PCR; TCRdb's table is partial and in-frame only. The top ten clones hold 1.3% of a sample with about 71,000 clones, about 90% of them seen once. The source was unstimulated CD8+ T cells sorted from spleen or lymph node cells, collected before intestinal transplant. All receptors derive from a human donor who received an intestinal transplant.

This rearrangement joins TRBV5-4 to TRBJ1-2; TRBD1 might be the D (5 bases). Germline V gene sequence: CDR1 SGHNT, CDR2 YYREEE (reference sequence). Trimming took off 6 bases at V and 3 bases at J, with 18 bases between the two ends. This CDR3 spans 15 amino acids. This CDR3 reads CASNSFLGGDYGYTF. Written as DNA, the CDR3 is TGTGCCAGCAACTCGTTCCTGGGGGGTGACTATGGCTACACCTTC.

This chain joins TRBV9 and TRBJ1-5; 7 bases line up with TRBD1. The CDR3 totals 14 residues. The germline CDR1 and CDR2 sequences are SGDLS and YYNGEE. V shed 3 bases, J shed 8 bases, and the junction held 8 bases outside the gene matches. The CDR3 protein is CASSASTGLEPQHF. Written as DNA, the CDR3 is TGTGCCAGCAGCGCCTCGACAGGGCTCGAGCCCCAGCATTTT.

V usage is TRBV2 and J usage is TRBJ1-1; 9 nucleotides line up with TRBD1. V lost 7 bases to trimming and J lost 5 bases; unmatched junction nucleotides: 5. The germline CDR1 and CDR2 sequences are SNHLY and FYNNEI. The CDR3 runs 13 residues. The CDR3 spells CASTGTGRTEAFF. CDR3 coding DNA: TGTGCCAGCACCGGGACAGGGAGGACTGAAGCTTTCTTT.

The chain is built from TRBV2 and TRBJ2-2; 16 bases align to TRBD2. The CDR3 is 18 residues long. With V trimmed by 2 bases and J by 7 bases, 7 bases remained unmatched. CDR1 and CDR2 (germline): SNHLY, FYNNEI. This CDR3 reads CASSELGLAGGPGGELFF. As DNA, the CDR3 is TGTGCCAGCAGTGAATTGGGACTAGCGGGGGGGCCTGGCGGGGAGCTGTTTTTT.

This chain joins TRBV27 and TRBJ1-1, with a tentative D call TRBD1 (6 bases). Trimming took 6 bases from V and 1 from J, leaving 12 bases between them. CDR1 is MNHEY, CDR2 SMNVEV, per germline (reference sequence). The CDR3 extends over 14 amino acids. The chain's CDR3 is CASSPGAANTEAFF. The CDR3 nucleotides are TGTGCCAGCAGCCCAGGGGCGGCGAACACTGAAGCTTTCTTT.

This clone was seen a handful of times. The gene calls are TRBV7-9 and TRBJ1-1; no clear D. The CDR3 extends over 13 amino acids. V shed 2 bases and J shed 0 bases, with 4 bases lying between them. Germline V gene sequence: CDR1 SEHNR, CDR2 FQNEAQ (reference sequence). CDR3 sequence reads: CASSLPLNTEAFF. DNA of the CDR3: TGTGCCAGCAGCTTACCGTTGAACACTGAAGCTTTCTTT.

V is TRBV11-2 and J is TRBJ1-1; 11 bases agree with TRBD1. Germline values: CDR1 SGHAT, CDR2 FQNNGV. CDR3 length equals 17 residues. V trimming: 1 base; J trimming: 3 bases; junction bases outside the gene matches: 7. DNA of the CDR3: TGTGCCAGCAGCTTAGGGACAGGGGGCGTATGGGACACTGAAGCTTTCTTT. Its translation is CASSLGTGGVWDTEAFF.

This chain joins TRBV6-4 and TRBJ2-5; TRBD2 aligns across 10 bases. J lost 4 bases, V lost 6 bases, and 8 bases had no gene match. This CDR3 is built from 15 residues. Germline CDR1 MRHNA, CDR2 SNTAGT. The CDR3 spells CASSLEAGGPETQYF. The DNA for the CDR3 is TGTGCCAGCAGCCTAGAAGCGGGGGGGCCAGAGACCCAGTACTTC.

This sequence joins TRBV7-9 and TRBJ2-7, with TRBD1 matching 8 bases. Trimming at V came to 5 bases and at J to 2 bases, leaving 8 bases not matched to a gene. CDR3 length: 15 amino acids. Germline V gene sequence: CDR1 SEHNR, CDR2 FQNEAQ (reference sequence). This CDR3 reads CASSPGTGTTYEQYF. The CDR3 bases are TGTGCCAGCAGCCCCGGGACAGGAACTACCTACGAGCAGTACTTC.

This clone appeared once. The V call is TRBV6-5, the J call TRBJ2-3; maybe TRBD2 (6 bases). Germline lookup yields CDR1 MNHEY and CDR2 SVGAGI. The V and J ends lost 3 bases and 1 base respectively, with 8 bases between them. CDR3 length equals 14 residues. This CDR3 is CASSYRRGTDTQYF. The CDR3 nucleotides are TGTGCCAGCAGTTATAGGAGGGGCACAGATACGCAGTATTTT.

The gene calls are TRBV5-5 and TRBJ2-7; D is undetermined. The CDR3 is 14 amino acids. The germline CDR1 and CDR2 sequences are SGHKS and YYEKEE (reference sequence). V was pared by 0 bases and J by 0 bases, with 7 bases between. In DNA, the CDR3 is TGTGCCAGCAGCTTGGTCCCGAGCTCCTACGAGCAGTACTTC. Protein sequence: CASSLVPSSYEQYF.

The rearrangement uses TRBV9 and TRBJ1-6, with 9 positions matching TRBD1. Germline V gene data show CDR1 as SGDLS and CDR2 as YYNGEE. V lost 4 bases, J lost 9 bases, and 8 bases stayed unmatched. The CDR3 loop spans 15 amino acids. In nucleotides, the CDR3 is TGTGCCAGCAGCCCGGGGGGGACAGGGAGTTCACCCCTCCACTTT. Translated: CASSPGGTGSSPLHF.

The rearrangement links TRBV4-1 to TRBJ2-7; D is possibly TRBD2 (6 bases). The CDR3 is 14 residues long. V shed 2 bases and J shed 2 bases, with 10 bases lying between them. Looked up from germline, CDR1 is MGHRA and CDR2 is YSYEKL. The CDR3 region has the DNA TGCGCCAGCAGCCAACCCGGGACTCCCTACGAGCAGTACTTC. It translates to CASSQPGTPYEQYF.

The genes are TRBV29-1 and TRBJ2-7, with 7 bases that match TRBD1. CDR1 is SQVTM, CDR2 ANQGSEA, per germline. This CDR3 is 15 amino acids long. Trimming removed 1 base from V and 2 bases from J; junction bases left unmatched: 8. The CDR3 bases are TGCAGCGTTGAAGGTGGGACAGACTCCACCTACGAGCAGTACTTC. It codes for CSVEGGTDSTYEQYF.

This chain connects TRBV9 to TRBJ2-3; 8 nucleotides align to TRBD2. Trimming at V came to 4 bases and at J to 2 bases, leaving 9 bases not matched to a gene. Per the germline V gene, CDR1 is SGDLS and CDR2 is YYNGEE. CDR3 size: 16 residues. The CDR3 DNA reads as TGTGCCAGCAGCCTCGGGAGGGGCAGCATCACAGATACGCAGTATTTT. Protein product: CASSLGRGSITDTQYF.

This chain joins TRBV5-6 and TRBJ2-3, with 10 bases that match TRBD2. Trimming removed 2 bases from V and 2 bases from J; junction bases left unmatched: 8. CDR3 size: 17 residues. Looked up from germline, CDR1 is SGHDT and CDR2 is YYEEEE. Here the CDR3 DNA reads TGTGCCAGCAGCTTACTAGCGGGGAACCCCTTCACAGATACGCAGTATTTT. Its protein product is CASSLLAGNPFTDTQYF.